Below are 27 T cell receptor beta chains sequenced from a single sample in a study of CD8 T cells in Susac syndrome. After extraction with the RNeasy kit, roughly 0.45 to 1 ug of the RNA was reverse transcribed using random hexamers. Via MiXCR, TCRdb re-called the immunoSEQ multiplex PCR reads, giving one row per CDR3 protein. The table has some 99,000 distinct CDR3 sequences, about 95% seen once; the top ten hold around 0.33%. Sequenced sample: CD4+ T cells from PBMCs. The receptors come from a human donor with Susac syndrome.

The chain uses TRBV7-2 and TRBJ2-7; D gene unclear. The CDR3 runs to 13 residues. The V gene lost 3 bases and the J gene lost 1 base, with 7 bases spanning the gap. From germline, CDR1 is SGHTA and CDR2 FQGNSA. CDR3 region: CASSFDSSYEQYF. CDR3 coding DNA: TGTGCCAGCAGCTTCGACTCTTCCTACGAGCAGTACTTC.

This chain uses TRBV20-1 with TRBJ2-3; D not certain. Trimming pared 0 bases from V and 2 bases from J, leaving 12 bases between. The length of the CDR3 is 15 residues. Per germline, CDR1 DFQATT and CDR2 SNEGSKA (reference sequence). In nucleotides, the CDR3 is TGCAGTGCTAGAGATTTTAGGACCAACACAGATACGCAGTATTTT. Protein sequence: CSARDFRTNTDTQYF.

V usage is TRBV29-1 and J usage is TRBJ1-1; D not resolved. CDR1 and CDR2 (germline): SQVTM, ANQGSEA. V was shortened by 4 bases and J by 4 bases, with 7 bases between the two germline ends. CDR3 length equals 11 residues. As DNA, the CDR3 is TGCAGCGTTGTGGGTGCCACTGAAGCTTTCTTT. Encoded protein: CSVVGATEAFF.

This CDR3 is CASSLREGPQTQYF. For the CDR3, the DNA is TGTGCCAGCAGCTTACGGGAAGGGCCCCAGACCCAGTACTTC. The chain employs TRBV7-2 and TRBJ2-5, with D perhaps TRBD2 (5 bases). The V gene's germline CDR1 is SGHTA and CDR2 FQGNSA. The CDR3 runs to 14 residues. The germline V and J ends were trimmed by 2 bases and 6 bases, with 13 bases remaining between them.

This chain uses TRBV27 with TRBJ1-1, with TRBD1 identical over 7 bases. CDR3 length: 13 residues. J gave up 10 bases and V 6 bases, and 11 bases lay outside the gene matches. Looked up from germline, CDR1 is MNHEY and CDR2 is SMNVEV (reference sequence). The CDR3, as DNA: TGTGCCAGCAGGTCCAGGGGGGTCTTTGGAGCTTTCTTT. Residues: CASRSRGVFGAFF.

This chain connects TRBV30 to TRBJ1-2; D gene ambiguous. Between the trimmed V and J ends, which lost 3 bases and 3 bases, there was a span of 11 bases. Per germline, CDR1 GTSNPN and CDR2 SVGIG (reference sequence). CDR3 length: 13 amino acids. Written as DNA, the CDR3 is TGTGCCTGGAGCGAAGATCAGTACTATGGCTACACCTTC. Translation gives CAWSEDQYYGYTF.

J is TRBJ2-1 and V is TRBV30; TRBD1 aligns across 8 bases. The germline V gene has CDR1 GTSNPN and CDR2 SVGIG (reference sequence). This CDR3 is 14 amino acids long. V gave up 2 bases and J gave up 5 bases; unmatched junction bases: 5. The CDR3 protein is CAWSFGTGDNEQFF. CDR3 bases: TGTGCCTGGAGTTTTGGGACAGGAGACAATGAGCAGTTCTTC.

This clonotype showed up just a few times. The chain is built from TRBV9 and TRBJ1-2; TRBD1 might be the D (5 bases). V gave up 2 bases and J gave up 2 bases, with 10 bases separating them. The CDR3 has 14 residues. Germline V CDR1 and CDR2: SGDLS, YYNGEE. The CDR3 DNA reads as TGTGCCAGCAGCGTTGGGGGGTCGAACTATGGCTACACCTTC. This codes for CASSVGGSNYGYTF.

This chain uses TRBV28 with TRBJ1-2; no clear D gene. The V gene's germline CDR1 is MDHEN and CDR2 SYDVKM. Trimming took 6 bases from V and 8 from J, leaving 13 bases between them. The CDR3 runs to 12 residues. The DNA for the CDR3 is TGTGCCAGCAGCTTGTTATGGGAGGGCTACACCTTC. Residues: CASSLLWEGYTF.

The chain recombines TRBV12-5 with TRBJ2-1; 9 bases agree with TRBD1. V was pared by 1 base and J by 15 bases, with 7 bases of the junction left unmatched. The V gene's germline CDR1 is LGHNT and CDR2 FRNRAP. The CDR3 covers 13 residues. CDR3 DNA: TGTGCTAGTGGTTTGGACTCCGGGACAGGGCGGTTCTTC. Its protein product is CASGLDSGTGRFF.

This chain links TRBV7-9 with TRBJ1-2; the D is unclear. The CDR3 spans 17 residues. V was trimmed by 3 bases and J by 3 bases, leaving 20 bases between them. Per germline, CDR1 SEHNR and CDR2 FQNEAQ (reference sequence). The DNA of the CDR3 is TGTGCCAGCAGCTTTCACCCCGTTACGGGGAGGGACTATGGCTACACCTTC. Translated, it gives CASSFHPVTGRDYGYTF. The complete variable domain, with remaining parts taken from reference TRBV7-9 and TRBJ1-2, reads DTGVSQNPRHKITKRGQNVTFRCDPISEHNRLYWYRQTLGQGPEFLTYFQNEAQLEKSRLLSDRFSAERPKGSFSTLEIQRTEQGDSAMYLCASSFHPVTGRDYGYTFGSGTRLTVV.

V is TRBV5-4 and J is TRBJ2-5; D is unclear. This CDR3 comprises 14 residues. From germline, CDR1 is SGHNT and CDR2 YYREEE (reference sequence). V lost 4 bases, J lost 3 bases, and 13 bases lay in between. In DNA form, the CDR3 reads TGTGCCAGCAGCCCTGTGACGCCGGAAGAGACCCAGTACTTC. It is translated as CASSPVTPEETQYF.

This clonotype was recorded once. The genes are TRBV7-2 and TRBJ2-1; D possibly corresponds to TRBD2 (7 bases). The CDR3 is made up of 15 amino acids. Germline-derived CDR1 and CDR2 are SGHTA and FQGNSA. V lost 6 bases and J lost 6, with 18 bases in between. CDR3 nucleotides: TGTGCCAGCAGTCTCTATTGGGGGGGCGCCAATGAGCAGTTCTTC. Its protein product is CASSLYWGGANEQFF.

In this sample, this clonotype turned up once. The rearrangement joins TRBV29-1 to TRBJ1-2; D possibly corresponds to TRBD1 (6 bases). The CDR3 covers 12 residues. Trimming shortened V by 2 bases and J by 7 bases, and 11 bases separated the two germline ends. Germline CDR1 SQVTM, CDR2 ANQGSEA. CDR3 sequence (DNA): TGCAGCGTTGAATGGGGGGCTGGTGGCTACACCTTC. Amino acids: CSVEWGAGGYTF.

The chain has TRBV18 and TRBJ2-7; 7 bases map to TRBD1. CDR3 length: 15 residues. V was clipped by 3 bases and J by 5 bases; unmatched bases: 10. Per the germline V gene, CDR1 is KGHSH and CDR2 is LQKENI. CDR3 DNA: TGTGCCAGCTCACCTACGACAGGGCAAGAAAACGAGCAGTACTTC. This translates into CASSPTTGQENEQYF.

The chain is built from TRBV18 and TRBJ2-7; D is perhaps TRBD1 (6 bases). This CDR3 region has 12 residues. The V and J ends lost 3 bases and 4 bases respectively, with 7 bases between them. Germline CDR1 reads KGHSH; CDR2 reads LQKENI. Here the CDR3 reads CASSPRGYEQYF. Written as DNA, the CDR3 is TGTGCCAGCTCACCCAGGGGATACGAGCAGTACTTC. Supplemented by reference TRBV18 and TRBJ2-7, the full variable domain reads NAGVMQNPRHLVRRRGQEARLRCSPMKGHSHVYWYRQLPEEGLKFMVYLQKENIIDESGMPKERFSAEFPKEGPSILRIQQVVRGDSAAYFCASSPRGYEQYFGPGTRLTVT.

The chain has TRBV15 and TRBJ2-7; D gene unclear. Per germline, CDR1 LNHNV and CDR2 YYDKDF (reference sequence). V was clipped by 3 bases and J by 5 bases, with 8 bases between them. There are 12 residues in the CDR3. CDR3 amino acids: CATSSTRDEQYF. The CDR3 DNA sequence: TGTGCCACCAGCAGTACCCGGGACGAGCAGTACTTC.

The CDR3 DNA reads TGTGCCAGCAGTGTATCCTCGAACACCGGGGAGCTGTTTTTT. This codes for CASSVSSNTGELFF. The chain combines TRBV2 with TRBJ2-2; D unclear. V shed 4 bases and J shed 0 bases, with 6 bases lying between them. The CDR3 is 14 amino acids. Germline V gene data show CDR1 as SNHLY and CDR2 as FYNNEI.

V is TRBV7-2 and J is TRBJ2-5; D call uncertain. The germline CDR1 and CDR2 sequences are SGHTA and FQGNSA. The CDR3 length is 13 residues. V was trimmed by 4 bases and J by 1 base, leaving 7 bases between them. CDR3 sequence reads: CASSSRVQETQYF. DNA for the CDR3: TGTGCCAGCAGCTCCCGGGTCCAAGAGACCCAGTACTTC.

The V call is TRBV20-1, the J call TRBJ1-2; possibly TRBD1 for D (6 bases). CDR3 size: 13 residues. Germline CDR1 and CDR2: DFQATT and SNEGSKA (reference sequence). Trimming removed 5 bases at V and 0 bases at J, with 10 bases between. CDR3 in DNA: TGCAGTGCTCCGGACAGAGCTAACTATGGCTACACCTTC. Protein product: CSAPDRANYGYTF.

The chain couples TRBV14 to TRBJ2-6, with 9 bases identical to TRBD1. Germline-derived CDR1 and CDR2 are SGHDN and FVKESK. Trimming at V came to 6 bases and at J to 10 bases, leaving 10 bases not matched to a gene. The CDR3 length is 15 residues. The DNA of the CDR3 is TGTGCCAGCAGAGCGGCCGGACAGGGGAGAAACGTCCTGACTTTC. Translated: CASRAAGQGRNVLTF.

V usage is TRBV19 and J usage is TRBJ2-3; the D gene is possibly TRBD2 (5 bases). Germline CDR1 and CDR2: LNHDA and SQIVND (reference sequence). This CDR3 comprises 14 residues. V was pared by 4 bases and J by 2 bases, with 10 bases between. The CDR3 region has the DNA TGTGCCAGTAGTAGGAGCGGAAACACAGATACGCAGTATTTT. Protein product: CASSRSGNTDTQYF.

The CDR3 bases are TGTGCCAGCAGCTTAGAGGGCTCCGGCTATGGCTACACCTTC. Translation: CASSLEGSGYGYTF. This rearrangement joins TRBV7-2 to TRBJ1-2; the D is unclear. The V gene lost 1 base and the J gene lost 4 bases, with 10 bases spanning the gap. Germline CDR1 is SGHTA and CDR2 is FQGNSA. CDR3 length equals 14 residues. The full variable domain, completed using reference TRBV7-2 and TRBJ1-2, is GAGVSQSPSNKVTEKGKDVELRCDPISGHTALYWYRQSLGQGLEFLIYFQGNSAPDKSGLPSDRFSAERTGGSVSTLTIQRTQQEDSAVYLCASSLEGSGYGYTFGSGTRLTVV.

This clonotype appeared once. Here the CDR3 reads CASSDYNGELFF. The CDR3 DNA is TGTGCCAGCAGTGACTATAACGGGGAGCTGTTTTTT. The V call is TRBV6-4, the J call TRBJ2-2; D is ambiguous. There are 12 residues in the CDR3. The germline V and J ends were trimmed by 1 base and 7 bases, with 4 bases remaining between them. Germline assignment: CDR1 MRHNA and CDR2 SNTAGT.

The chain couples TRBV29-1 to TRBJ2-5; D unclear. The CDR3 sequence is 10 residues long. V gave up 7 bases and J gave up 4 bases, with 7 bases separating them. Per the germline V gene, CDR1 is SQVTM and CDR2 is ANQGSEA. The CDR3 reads CSGAGETQYF. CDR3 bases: TGCAGCGGAGCCGGAGAGACCCAGTACTTC.

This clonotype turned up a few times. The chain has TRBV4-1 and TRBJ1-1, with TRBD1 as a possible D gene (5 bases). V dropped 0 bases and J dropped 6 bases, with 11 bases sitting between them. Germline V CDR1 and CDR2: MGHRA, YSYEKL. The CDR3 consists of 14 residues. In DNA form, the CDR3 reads TGCGCCAGCAGCCAAGATACAAGCAGGGCTGAAGCTTTCTTT. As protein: CASSQDTSRAEAFF.

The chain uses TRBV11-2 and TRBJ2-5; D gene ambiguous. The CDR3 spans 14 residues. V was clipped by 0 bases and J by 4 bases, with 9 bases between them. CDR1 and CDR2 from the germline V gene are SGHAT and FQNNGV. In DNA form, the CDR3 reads TGTGCCAGCAGCTTAGAGAAGGTTGGAGAGACCCAGTACTTC. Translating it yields CASSLEKVGETQYF.